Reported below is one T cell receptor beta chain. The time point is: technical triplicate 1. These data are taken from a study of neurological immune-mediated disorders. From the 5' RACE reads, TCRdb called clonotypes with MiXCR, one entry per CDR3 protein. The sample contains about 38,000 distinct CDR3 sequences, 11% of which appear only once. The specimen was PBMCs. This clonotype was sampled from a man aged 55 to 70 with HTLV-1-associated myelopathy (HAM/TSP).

In DNA, the CDR3 is TGTGCCACCAGTCATCGGTCCAGCGATGAGCAGTTCTTC. This codes for CATSHRSSDEQFF. The chain links TRBV24-1 to TRBJ2-1; D remains unclear. Trimming stripped 6 bases from V and 8 bases from J, with 13 bases between. The germline CDR1 and CDR2 sequences are KGHDR and SFDVKD. CDR3 size: 13 residues.